Listed here are 23 T cell receptor beta chains from one sample, sequenced in a study of shared clonotypes between healthy human individuals. Using immunoSEQ multiplex PCR, the repertoire was profiled, and TCRdb retains in-frame clones only, with some absent. The sample includes roughly 2,500,000 clones, under 95% of them seen just once. Sequenced: naive CD4+ T cells from PBMCs. As for subset: CD45RA+ positively selected. The receptors shown here come from a man younger than 35 in good health. Some clones in this sample may be carry-over from other donors' samples.

The DNA of the CDR3 is TGTGCCAGTAGACACAGGGCTCAGGACCAGCCCCAGCATTTT. It yields the protein CASRHRAQDQPQHF. The chain uses TRBV19 and TRBJ1-5, with TRBD1 as a possible D gene (6 bases). Germline loops: CDR1 LNHDA, CDR2 SQIVND (reference sequence). The CDR3 covers 14 residues. With 6 bases removed from V and 7 bases from J, the gap between germline ends came to 16 bases.

V is TRBV4-1 and J is TRBJ2-6; tentatively, D is TRBD1 (5 bases). Germline CDR1 and CDR2: MGHRA and YSYEKL. With 0 bases removed from V and 1 base from J, the gap between germline ends came to 16 bases. The CDR3 extends over 19 amino acids. Written as DNA, the CDR3 is TGCGCCAGCAGCCAAGAACGACAGATTTTGGGTTCTGGGGCCAACGTCCTGACTTTC. Amino acid sequence: CASSQERQILGSGANVLTF.

This clone was observed a handful of times. CDR3 protein: CAISEFTGSTEAFF. In DNA, the CDR3 is TGTGCCATCAGTGAGTTCACAGGAAGCACTGAAGCTTTCTTT. This rearrangement joins TRBV10-3 to TRBJ1-1; D might be TRBD1 (5 bases). Germline V lookup: CDR1 ENHRY, CDR2 SYGVKD. The length of the CDR3 is 14 residues. Trimming shortened V by 1 base and J by 4 bases, and 10 bases separated the two germline ends.

The V gene is TRBV2, the J gene TRBJ2-3; D unclear. With 7 bases removed from V and 6 bases from J, the gap between germline ends came to 8 bases. CDR3 length equals 11 residues. Germline V lookup: CDR1 SNHLY, CDR2 FYNNEI. CDR3 bases: TGTGCCAGCACAACTGCGGATACGCAGTATTTT. Amino acid sequence: CASTTADTQYF.

V gene TRBV2 combines with J gene TRBJ2-1; D is uncertain. Germline CDR1 and CDR2: SNHLY and FYNNEI. The CDR3 is 17 amino acids. V was cut by 3 bases and J by 0 bases, with 15 bases left in between. CDR3 in DNA: TGTGCCAGCAGTGATTCGACCGGCAGAAGCTCCTACAATGAGCAGTTCTTC. Translated, it gives CASSDSTGRSSYNEQFF.

A single count supports this clone. The chain recombines TRBV7-3 with TRBJ2-2; D is unresolved. The germline CDR1 and CDR2 sequences are SGHTA and FQGTGA. Trimming took 2 bases from V and 7 from J, leaving 5 bases between them. The length of the CDR3 is 12 residues. The CDR3 is CASSLARGELFF. The CDR3 coding sequence is TGTGCCAGCAGCTTAGCTCGCGGGGAGCTGTTTTTT.

The chain couples TRBV4-3 to TRBJ2-6; D call uncertain. Trimming left V 1 base short and J 2 bases short, with 9 bases between. Germline loops: CDR1 LGHNA, CDR2 YSLEER. There are 16 residues in the CDR3. CDR3 loop: CASSQVYSTGANVLTF. The CDR3 DNA sequence: TGCGCCAGCAGCCAAGTTTATTCAACTGGGGCCAACGTCCTGACTTTC.

The chain couples TRBV7-9 to TRBJ2-1; 8 bases line up with TRBD2. J was trimmed by 0 bases and V by 5 bases; bases with no gene match: 12. Germline-derived CDR1 and CDR2 are SEHNR and FQNEAQ (reference sequence). The length of the CDR3 is 18 residues. The CDR3 DNA reads TGTGCCAGCAGCAGCATACTAGCGGACAAGAGCTCCTACAATGAGCAGTTCTTC. Its translation is CASSSILADKSSYNEQFF.

The chain is built from TRBV6-6 and TRBJ1-1; 11 nucleotides line up with TRBD1. V dropped 2 bases and J dropped 11; count of bases not matched to a gene: 7. The CDR3 totals 14 residues. Germline loops: CDR1 MNHNY, CDR2 SVGAGI (reference sequence). CDR3 in amino acids: CASSYGTGGGSAFF. CDR3 sequence (DNA): TGTGCCAGCAGTTACGGGACAGGGGGTGGTTCGGCTTTCTTT.

CDR3 amino acids: CASTSGTGDAYEQYF. CDR3 nucleotide sequence: TGTGCCAGCACTTCCGGGACAGGGGACGCCTACGAGCAGTACTTC. The rearrangement links TRBV21-1 to TRBJ2-7; the D segment call TRBD1 is taken from the table without a DNA check. TRBV21-1 is listed as a pseudogene. The CDR3 is made up of 15 amino acids.

This clone was counted only a few times. Additional DNA sequences in this sample encode the identical CDR3. The genes are TRBV7-9 and TRBJ1-1; a weak D match, TRBD1 (6 bases). The CDR3 is 13 residues long. CDR1 and CDR2 from the germline V gene are SEHNR and FQNEAQ (reference sequence). V dropped 2 bases and J dropped 5 bases, with 9 bases sitting between them. CDR3 in DNA: TGTGCCAGCAGCTTAATTCAGGGGACTGAAGCTTTCTTT. Translating it yields CASSLIQGTEAFF.

J is TRBJ1-5 and V is TRBV2; D uncertain. V was cut by 1 base and J by 0 bases, with 7 bases left in between. Germline V gives CDR1 SNHLY, CDR2 FYNNEI. The CDR3 totals 15 residues. Here the CDR3 reads CASSEETISNQPQHF. CDR3 DNA: TGTGCCAGCAGTGAAGAGACAATTAGCAATCAGCCCCAGCATTTT.

The V and J genes are TRBV7-2 and TRBJ1-2, with a possible D match to TRBD1 (6 bases). The germline V and J ends were trimmed by 1 base and 3 bases, with 12 bases remaining between them. The CDR3 has 15 amino acids. From germline, CDR1 is SGHTA and CDR2 FQGNSA. CDR3 sequence reads: CASSLGSTGYYGYTF. The CDR3, as DNA: TGTGCCAGCAGCTTAGGGTCGACAGGATACTATGGCTACACCTTC.

The V gene is TRBV4-1, the J gene TRBJ2-5, with 7 bases lining up with TRBD1. Germline V lookup: CDR1 MGHRA, CDR2 YSYEKL. The CDR3 totals 14 residues. J was trimmed by 7 bases and V by 0 bases; bases with no gene match: 5. The CDR3 bases are TGCGCCAGCAGCCAAGAGCAGGGGGAAGGGACCCAGTACTTC. Translated: CASSQEQGEGTQYF.

The genes are TRBV20-1 and TRBJ2-1; no reliable D call. CDR1 is DFQATT, CDR2 SNEGSKA, per germline (reference sequence). Trimming pared 8 bases from V and 6 bases from J, leaving 8 bases between. The length of the CDR3 is 10 residues. The CDR3 protein is CSPTANEQFF. The CDR3 nucleotides read TGCAGTCCCACAGCCAATGAGCAGTTCTTC.

V and J are TRBV7-9 and TRBJ1-6; D gene unclear. The CDR3 has 12 amino acids. Trimming stripped 4 bases from V and 6 bases from J, with 4 bases between. Germline assignment: CDR1 SEHNR and CDR2 FQNEAQ (reference sequence). The CDR3: CASSSGNSPLHF. Here the CDR3 DNA reads TGTGCCAGCAGCTCTGGTAATTCACCCCTCCACTTT.

V is TRBV5-6 and J is TRBJ2-6, with D unresolved. Looked up from germline, CDR1 is SGHDT and CDR2 is YYEEEE. The V end lost 1 base, the J end lost 0 bases, and 11 bases lay between the germline ends. This CDR3 has 17 residues. As DNA, the CDR3 is TGTGCCAGCAGCTTGAGGGTGGTCAGCTCTGGGGCCAACGTCCTGACTTTC. Its protein is CASSLRVVSSGANVLTF.

The gene calls are TRBV19 and TRBJ1-5; D not certain. The CDR3 has 12 amino acids. The V and J ends lost 7 bases and 3 bases respectively, with 7 bases between them. Germline V gene lookup returns CDR1 LNHDA and CDR2 SQIVND (reference sequence). CDR3 amino acids: CASNQYNQPQHF. CDR3 DNA sequence: TGTGCCAGTAACCAGTACAATCAGCCCCAGCATTTT.

This chain joins TRBV28 and TRBJ1-2, with 7 bases aligning to TRBD1. V lost 6 bases, J lost 8 bases, and 12 bases stayed unmatched. Germline CDR1 is MDHEN and CDR2 is SYDVKM. CDR3 length: 14 amino acids. CDR3 DNA sequence: TGTGCCAGCAGGACTACCTTAGGGGGCCGGGGCTACACCTTC. Encoded protein: CASRTTLGGRGYTF.

Here the CDR3 reads CASSFGTSGSKETQYF. CDR3 DNA: TGTGCCAGCAGCTTCGGGACTAGCGGGAGTAAAGAGACCCAGTACTTC. The chain combines TRBV7-9 with TRBJ2-5; 14 bases fit TRBD2. The CDR3 consists of 16 residues. Looked up from germline, CDR1 is SEHNR and CDR2 is FQNEAQ (reference sequence). J gave up 3 bases and V 3 bases, and 3 bases lay outside the gene matches.

Worth noting for this clone: Other DNA sequences of this sample code for an identical CDR3. This chain uses TRBV6-1 with TRBJ1-5; the D gene is possibly TRBD1 (6 bases). The germline gives CDR1 MNHNS, CDR2 SASEGT. The length of the CDR3 is 15 residues. V was clipped by 6 bases and J by 0 bases, with 12 bases between them. This CDR3 reads CASSPGQYSNQPQHF. The DNA of the CDR3 is TGTGCCAGCAGCCCCGGACAGTATAGCAATCAGCCCCAGCATTTT.

The DNA of the CDR3 is TGTGCCTGGAGTCTGGGGATTATGGGTGGCTACACCTTC. It specifies CAWSLGIMGGYTF. The chain is built from TRBV30 and TRBJ1-2; D ambiguous. The germline CDR1 and CDR2 sequences are GTSNPN and SVGIG (reference sequence). The ends were cut back, 2 bases at V and 7 bases at J, with 14 bases in the middle. The CDR3 covers 13 residues.

The rearrangement joins TRBV28 to TRBJ1-1, with a tentative D call TRBD1 (6 bases). V lost 4 bases, J lost 11 bases, and 20 bases lay in between. Germline V CDR1 and CDR2: MDHEN, SYDVKM. There are 14 residues in the CDR3. The CDR3 DNA sequence: TGTGCCAGCAGTTCGCCGGGCAGGGGCGGTGGGGCTTTCTTT. Protein: CASSSPGRGGGAFF.